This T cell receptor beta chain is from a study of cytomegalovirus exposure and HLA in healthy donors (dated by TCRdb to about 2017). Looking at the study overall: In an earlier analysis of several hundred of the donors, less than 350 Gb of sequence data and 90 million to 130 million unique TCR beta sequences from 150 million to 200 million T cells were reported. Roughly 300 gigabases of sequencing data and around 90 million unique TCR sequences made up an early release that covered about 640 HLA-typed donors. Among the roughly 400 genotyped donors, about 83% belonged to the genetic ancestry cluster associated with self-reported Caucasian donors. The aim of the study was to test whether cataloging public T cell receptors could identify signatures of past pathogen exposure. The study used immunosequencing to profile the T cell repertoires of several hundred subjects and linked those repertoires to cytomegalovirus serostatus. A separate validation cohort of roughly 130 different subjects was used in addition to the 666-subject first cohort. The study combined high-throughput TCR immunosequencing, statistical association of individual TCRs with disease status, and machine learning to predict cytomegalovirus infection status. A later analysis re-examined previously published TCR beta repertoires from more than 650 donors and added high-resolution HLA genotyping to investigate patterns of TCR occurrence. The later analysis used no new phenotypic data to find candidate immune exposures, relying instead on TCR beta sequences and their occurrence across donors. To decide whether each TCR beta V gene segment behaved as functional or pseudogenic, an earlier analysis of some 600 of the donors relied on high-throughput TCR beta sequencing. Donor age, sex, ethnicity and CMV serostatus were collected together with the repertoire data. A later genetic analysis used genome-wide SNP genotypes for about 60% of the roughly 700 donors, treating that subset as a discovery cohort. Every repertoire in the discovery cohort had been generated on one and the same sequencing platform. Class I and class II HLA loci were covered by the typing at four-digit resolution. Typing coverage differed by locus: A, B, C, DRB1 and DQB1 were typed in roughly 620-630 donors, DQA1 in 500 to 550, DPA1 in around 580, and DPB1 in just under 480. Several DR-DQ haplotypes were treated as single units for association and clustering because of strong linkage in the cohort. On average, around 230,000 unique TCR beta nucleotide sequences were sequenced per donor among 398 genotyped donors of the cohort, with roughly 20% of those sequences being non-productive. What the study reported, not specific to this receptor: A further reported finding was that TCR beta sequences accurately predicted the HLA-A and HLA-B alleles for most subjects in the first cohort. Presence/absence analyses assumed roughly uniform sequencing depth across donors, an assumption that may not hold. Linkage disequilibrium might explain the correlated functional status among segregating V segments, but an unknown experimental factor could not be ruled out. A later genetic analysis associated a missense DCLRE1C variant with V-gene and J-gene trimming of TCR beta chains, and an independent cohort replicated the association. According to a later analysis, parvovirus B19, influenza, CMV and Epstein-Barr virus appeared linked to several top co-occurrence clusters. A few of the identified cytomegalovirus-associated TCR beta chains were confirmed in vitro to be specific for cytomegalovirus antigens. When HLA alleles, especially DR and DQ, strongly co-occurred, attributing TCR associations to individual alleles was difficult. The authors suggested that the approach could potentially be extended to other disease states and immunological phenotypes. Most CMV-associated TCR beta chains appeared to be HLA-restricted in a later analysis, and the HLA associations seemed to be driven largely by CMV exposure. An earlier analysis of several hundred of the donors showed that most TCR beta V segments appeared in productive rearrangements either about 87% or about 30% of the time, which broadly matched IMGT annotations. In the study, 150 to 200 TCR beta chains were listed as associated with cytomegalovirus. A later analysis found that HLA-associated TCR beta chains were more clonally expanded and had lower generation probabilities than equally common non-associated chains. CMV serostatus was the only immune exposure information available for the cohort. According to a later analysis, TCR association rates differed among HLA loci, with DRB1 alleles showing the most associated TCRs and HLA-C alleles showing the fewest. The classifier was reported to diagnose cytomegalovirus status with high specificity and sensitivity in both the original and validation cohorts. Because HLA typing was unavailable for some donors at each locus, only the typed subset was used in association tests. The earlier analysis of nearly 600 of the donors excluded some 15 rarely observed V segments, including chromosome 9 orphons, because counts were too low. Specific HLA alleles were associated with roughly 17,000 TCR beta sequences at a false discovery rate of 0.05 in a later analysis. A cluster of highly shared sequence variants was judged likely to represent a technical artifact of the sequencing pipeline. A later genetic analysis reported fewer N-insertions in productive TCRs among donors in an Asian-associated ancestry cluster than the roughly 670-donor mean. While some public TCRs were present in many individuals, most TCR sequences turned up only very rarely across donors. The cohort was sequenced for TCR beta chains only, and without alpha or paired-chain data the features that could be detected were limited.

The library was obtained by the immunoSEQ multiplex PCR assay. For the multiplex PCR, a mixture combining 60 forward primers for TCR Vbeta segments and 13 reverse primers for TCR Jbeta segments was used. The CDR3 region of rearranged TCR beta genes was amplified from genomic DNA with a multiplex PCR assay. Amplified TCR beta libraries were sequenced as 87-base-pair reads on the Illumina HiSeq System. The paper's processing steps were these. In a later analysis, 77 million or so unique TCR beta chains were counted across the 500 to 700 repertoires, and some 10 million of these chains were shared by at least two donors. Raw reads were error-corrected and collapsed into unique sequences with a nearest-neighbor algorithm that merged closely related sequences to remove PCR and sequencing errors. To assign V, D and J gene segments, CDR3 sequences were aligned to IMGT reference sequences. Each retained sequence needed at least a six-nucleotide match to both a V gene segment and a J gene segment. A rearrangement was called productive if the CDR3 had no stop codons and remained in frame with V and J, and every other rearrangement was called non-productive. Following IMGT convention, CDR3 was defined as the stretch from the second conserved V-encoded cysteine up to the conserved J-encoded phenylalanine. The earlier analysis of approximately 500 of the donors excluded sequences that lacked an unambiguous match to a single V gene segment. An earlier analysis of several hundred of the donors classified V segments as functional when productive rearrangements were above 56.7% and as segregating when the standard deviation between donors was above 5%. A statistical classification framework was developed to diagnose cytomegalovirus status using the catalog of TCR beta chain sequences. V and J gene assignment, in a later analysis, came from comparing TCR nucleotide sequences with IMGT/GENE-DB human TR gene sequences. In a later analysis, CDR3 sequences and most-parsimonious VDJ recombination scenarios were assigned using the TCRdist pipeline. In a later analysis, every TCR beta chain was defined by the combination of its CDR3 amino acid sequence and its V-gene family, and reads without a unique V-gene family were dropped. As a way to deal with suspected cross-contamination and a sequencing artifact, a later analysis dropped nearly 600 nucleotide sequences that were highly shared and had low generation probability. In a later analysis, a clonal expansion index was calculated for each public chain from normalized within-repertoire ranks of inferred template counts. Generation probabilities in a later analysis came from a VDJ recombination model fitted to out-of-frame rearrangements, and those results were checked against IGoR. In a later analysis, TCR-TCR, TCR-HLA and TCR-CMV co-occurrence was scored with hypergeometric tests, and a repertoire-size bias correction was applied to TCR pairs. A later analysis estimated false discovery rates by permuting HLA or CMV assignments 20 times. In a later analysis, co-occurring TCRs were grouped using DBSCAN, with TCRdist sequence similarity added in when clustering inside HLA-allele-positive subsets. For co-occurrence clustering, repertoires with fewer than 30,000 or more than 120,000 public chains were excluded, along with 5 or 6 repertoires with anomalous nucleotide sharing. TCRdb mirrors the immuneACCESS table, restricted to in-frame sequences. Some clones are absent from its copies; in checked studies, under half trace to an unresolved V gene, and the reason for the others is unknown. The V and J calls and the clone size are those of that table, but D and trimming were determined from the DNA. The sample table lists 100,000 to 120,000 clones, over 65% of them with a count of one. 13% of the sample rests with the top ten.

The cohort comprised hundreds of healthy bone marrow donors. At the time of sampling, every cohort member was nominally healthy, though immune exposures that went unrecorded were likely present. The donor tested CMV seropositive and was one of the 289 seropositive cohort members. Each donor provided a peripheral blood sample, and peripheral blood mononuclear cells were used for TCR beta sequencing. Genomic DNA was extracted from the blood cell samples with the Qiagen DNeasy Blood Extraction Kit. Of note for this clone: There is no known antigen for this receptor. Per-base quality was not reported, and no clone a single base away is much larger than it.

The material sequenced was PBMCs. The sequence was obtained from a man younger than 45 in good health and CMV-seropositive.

The CDR3 loop reads CASSYWRGGGADTQYF. The DNA sequence is as follows: TGTGCCAGCAGTTATTGGCGGGGGGGAGGGGCAGATACGCAGTATTTT. Recombination connected TRBV6-5 to TRBJ2-3; a stretch of 9 junction bases matches TRBD2. CDR1 and CDR2 were assigned from the germline V gene as MNHEY and SVGAGI. The CDR3, cysteine through phenylalanine, is 16 amino acids long. The kept DNA is CDR3 alone, 48 bases in frame from the first base. Germline trimming amounts to 3 bases on V and 4 bases on J, with 8 as the count of junction bases outside the gene matches.